A single sample gave rise to the 15 T cell receptor beta chains below, sequenced in a study of monozygotic twins with inflammatory bowel disease. TCRdb reanalyzed the 5' RACE reads, giving one entry per CDR3 protein sequence and no DNA. This sample's clone table lists about 43,000 distinct CDR3 sequences. Sequenced material: blood. The receptors stem from a human donor with ulcerative colitis or Crohn's disease, or a healthy co-twin of an affected twin (not recorded which).

This chain links TRBV5-5 with TRBJ2-1; TCRdb names TRBD1, which stays unverified in the absence of DNA. Germline values: CDR1 SGHKS, CDR2 YYEKEE (reference sequence). The CDR3 has 14 amino acids. The CDR3 region is CASSRDRMVGEQFF.

J is TRBJ1-4 and V is TRBV20-1. The CDR3 covers 13 residues. Germline CDR1 and CDR2: DFQATT and SNEGSKA (reference sequence). The CDR3 sequence is CSARLGANEKLFF.

The chain combines TRBV7-9 with TRBJ1-2; with no DNA, the TCRdb D assignment of TRBD1 cannot be verified. The CDR3 contains 15 residues. Per germline, CDR1 SEHNR and CDR2 FQNEAQ (reference sequence). The CDR3 protein is CASSSQLGTRYGYTF.

The chain has TRBV7-2 and TRBJ2-7. Germline CDR1 SGHTA, CDR2 FQGNSA. The CDR3 is 14 residues long. CDR3 sequence reads: CASSLALQLYEQYF.

This rearrangement joins TRBV7-9 to TRBJ2-2; TCRdb reports TRBD2, a call that lacks DNA to check it against. Germline loops: CDR1 SEHNR, CDR2 FQNEAQ (reference sequence). The CDR3 sequence is 16 residues long. The CDR3 sequence: CASSSGLAVGTGELFF.

The chain combines TRBV27 with TRBJ2-7; TCRdb outputs TRBD2, but without DNA this stays unchecked. Germline-derived CDR1 and CDR2 are MNHEY and SMNVEV (reference sequence). The CDR3 spans 15 residues. The CDR3 region is CASSFRAAGNYEQYF.

The chain recombines TRBV3-1 with TRBJ2-1. The CDR3 spans 11 residues. Germline V gives CDR1 LGHDT, CDR2 YNNKEL (reference sequence). The CDR3 protein is CASSQVGEQFF.

The chain links TRBV11-2 to TRBJ2-2. The CDR3 has 12 amino acids. Germline loops: CDR1 SGHAT, CDR2 FQNNGV. CDR3 sequence reads: CASSLYGLGLFF.

The chain is built from TRBV5-1 and TRBJ2-1; TCRdb's D gene call, TRBD1, goes unchecked for lack of DNA. From germline, CDR1 is SGHRS and CDR2 YFSETQ. CDR3 size: 13 residues. CDR3 loop: CASGGTGYNEQFF.

The chain joins TRBV29-1 to TRBJ2-6; TCRdb gives TRBD1 as the D gene, but with no DNA this cannot be confirmed. The germline V gene encodes CDR1 SQVTM and CDR2 ANQGSEA. The CDR3 runs 17 residues. The CDR3 region is CSVVSSAGVFGANVLTF. The full variable domain, in which reference TRBV29-1 and TRBJ2-6 provide the parts outside the CDR3, is SAVISQKPSRDICQRGTSLTIQCQVDSQVTMMFWYRQQPGQSLTLIATANQGSEATYESGFVIDKFPISRPNLTFSTLTVSNMSPEDSSIYLCSVVSSAGVFGANVLTFGAGSRLTVL.

This chain joins TRBV27 and TRBJ1-5; TCRdb's assignment of TRBD1 cannot be checked, as there is no DNA. CDR1 and CDR2 (germline): MNHEY, SMNVEV (reference sequence). This CDR3 region has 14 residues. The CDR3 sequence: CASSDRSGNQPQHF.

J is TRBJ2-7 and V is TRBV6-5. The germline V gene has CDR1 MNHEY and CDR2 SVGAGI. The length of the CDR3 is 13 residues. The CDR3 loop reads CASSSGYGYEQYF.

V is TRBV7-2 and J is TRBJ2-7; as DNA is missing, the TRBD1 call by TCRdb cannot be tested. The CDR3 is 14 residues long. The V gene's germline CDR1 is SGHTA and CDR2 FQGNSA. CDR3 residues: CASSPGTEHYEQYF.

This rearrangement joins TRBV18 to TRBJ2-3; there is no DNA to check the TCRdb D call of TRBD1. The germline gives CDR1 KGHSH, CDR2 LQKENI. The CDR3 runs to 13 residues. CDR3 in amino acids: CASSDQGADTQYF.

This chain uses TRBV28 with TRBJ2-1; without DNA, the TCRdb call of TRBD2 cannot be checked. CDR1 and CDR2 from the germline V gene are MDHEN and SYDVKM. CDR3 length: 16 amino acids. The CDR3 loop reads CASSVGTSGFYNEQFF.